A single sample gave rise to the 14 T cell receptor beta chains below, sequenced in a study of blood T cell repertoires in COVID-19. Repertoires were generated with immunoSEQ multiplex PCR, while TCRdb's copy carries only in-frame clones and drops some. The repertoire consists of roughly 38,000 clones, with around 82% occurring once and the leading ten covering roughly 38%. Sequencing was done on a sample of peripheral blood. The source of these receptors is a man aged 40-55 years with active or convalescent COVID-19.

About this clone: A read error may produce the germline difference seen at one junction end. This chain uses TRBV2 with TRBJ2-3; TRBD1 matches 7 bases. Germline values: CDR1 SNHLY, CDR2 FYNNEI. The CDR3 runs to 11 residues. The chain's CDR3 is CASRGTDSFHF. For the CDR3, the DNA is TGTGCCAGCAGAGGGACAGATTCTTTCCATTTT.

The V call is TRBV5-5, the J call TRBJ2-7; D unresolved. The V gene lost 5 bases and the J gene lost 5 bases, with 14 bases spanning the gap. This CDR3 is 13 amino acids long. Germline-derived CDR1 and CDR2 are SGHKS and YYEKEE (reference sequence). CDR3 loop: CASRVLMTHEQYF. CDR3 coding DNA: TGTGCCAGCAGGGTACTAATGACCCACGAGCAGTACTTC.

The gene calls are TRBV7-9 and TRBJ1-2; perhaps TRBD1 as D (6 bases). Germline V CDR1 and CDR2: SEHNR, FQNEAQ (reference sequence). V dropped 5 bases and J dropped 14 bases, with 21 bases sitting between them. The CDR3 extends over 13 amino acids. CDR3 sequence: CASSPNTAGTNTF. For the CDR3, the DNA is TGTGCCAGCAGCCCGAATACGGCAGGGACAAATACCTTC.

The CDR3 sequence is CASSPPLPSGDPYTQYF. The DNA for the CDR3 is TGTGCCAGCTCACCACCGCTTCCCAGCGGAGATCCCTATACGCAGTATTTT. The V gene is TRBV18, the J gene TRBJ2-3, with D perhaps matching TRBD2 (5 bases). The CDR3 contains 17 residues. Germline loops: CDR1 KGHSH, CDR2 LQKENI. Trimming removed 0 bases from V and 7 bases from J, with 20 bases in between.

The V and J genes are TRBV28 and TRBJ2-7; D possibly corresponds to TRBD1 (5 bases). Germline V gene data show CDR1 as MDHEN and CDR2 as SYDVKM. Trimming removed 6 bases at V and 1 base at J, with 10 bases between. The CDR3 loop spans 13 amino acids. The CDR3 coding sequence is TGTGCCAGCAGCTCCGCAGGGTCCTACGAGCAGTACTTC. Translating gives CASSSAGSYEQYF.

The chain employs TRBV11-2 and TRBJ1-1, with D tentatively TRBD1 (6 bases). V was pared by 6 bases and J by 8 bases, with 13 bases between. The CDR3 runs 12 residues. Per the germline V gene, CDR1 is SGHAT and CDR2 is FQNNGV. CDR3 sequence: CASRTYRAEAFF. The DNA for the CDR3 is TGTGCCAGCAGAACTTACAGGGCAGAAGCTTTCTTT. The full variable domain, its missing parts supplied by reference TRBV11-2 and TRBJ1-1, is EAGVAQSPRYKIIEKRQSVAFWCNPISGHATLYWYQQILGQGPKLLIQFQNNGVVDDSQLPKDRFSAERLKGVDSTLKIQPAKLEDSAVYLCASRTYRAEAFFGQGTRLTVV.

In this sample, this clone turned up once. V gene TRBV4-1 combines with J gene TRBJ2-7; D may be TRBD1 (7 bases). V gave up 0 bases and J gave up 9 bases, with 36 bases separating them. The V gene's germline CDR1 is MGHRA and CDR2 YSYEKL. The CDR3 totals 21 residues. The CDR3 spells CASSQEGAAGGLGGASVRQYF. DNA of the CDR3: TGCGCCAGCAGCCAAGAGGGGGCGGCAGGGGGACTTGGAGGGGCCTCGGTTCGGCAGTACTTC.

The chain combines TRBV6-6 with TRBJ1-2; 9 bases match TRBD1. Per germline, CDR1 MNHNY and CDR2 SVGAGI (reference sequence). Losses at the gene ends were 4 bases for V and 5 bases for J; bases not matched to a gene: 11. The CDR3 covers 16 residues. The CDR3 is CASSSPGTGGRYGYTF. The CDR3 nucleotides read TGTGCCAGCAGTTCCCCCGGTACAGGGGGCAGGTATGGCTACACCTTC.

This chain uses TRBV2 with TRBJ1-3; weak D call: TRBD1 (5 bases). The germline V gene encodes CDR1 SNHLY and CDR2 FYNNEI. Trimming left V 4 bases short and J 2 bases short, with 12 bases between. The CDR3 has 15 amino acids. CDR3 amino acids: CASSVGRGPGNTIYF. In nucleotides, the CDR3 is TGTGCCAGCAGTGTAGGGAGGGGACCTGGAAACACCATATATTTT.

The chain combines TRBV9 with TRBJ2-3; TRBD2 matches at 13 bases. With V trimmed by 4 bases and J by 0 bases, 8 bases remained unmatched. The CDR3 covers 18 residues. Germline V gives CDR1 SGDLS, CDR2 YYNGEE. CDR3: CASSPRTSGGTSTDTQYF. Here the CDR3 DNA reads TGTGCCAGCAGCCCCCGGACTAGCGGGGGCACTAGCACAGATACGCAGTATTTT.

The CDR3: CAWSPQQETQYF. CDR3 nucleotide sequence: TGTGCCTGGAGTCCCCAGCAAGAGACCCAGTACTTC. This sequence joins TRBV30 and TRBJ2-5; no firm D call. The CDR3 runs 12 residues. Germline V lookup: CDR1 GTSNPN, CDR2 SVGIG (reference sequence). Trimming took off 2 bases at V and 2 bases at J, with 6 bases between the two ends.

This clone turned up a few times. The chain carries TRBV29-1 and TRBJ1-2; 8 nucleotides match TRBD1. The CDR3 runs 11 residues. Germline loops: CDR1 SQVTM, CDR2 ANQGSEA. V lost 7 bases to trimming and J lost 5 bases; unmatched junction nucleotides: 3. CDR3 in amino acids: CSDRTGYGYTF. DNA for the CDR3: TGCAGCGACCGGACAGGGTATGGCTACACCTTC.

This clone was seen more than once but under ten times. This chain joins TRBV3-1 (or the pseudogene TRBV3-2) and TRBJ2-1, with 9 bases fitting TRBD2. The CDR3 loop spans 17 amino acids. In germline, CDR1 is LGHDT, CDR2 YNNKEL (reference sequence). V lost 0 bases to trimming and J lost 7 bases; unmatched junction nucleotides: 10. The DNA for the CDR3 is TGTGCCAGCAGCCAAGACTCTGGGGGACTAGCAAGGAATGAGCAGTTCTTC. Its protein is CASSQDSGGLARNEQFF.

The gene calls are TRBV28 and TRBJ2-4; the match to TRBD1 covers 9 bases. The V gene end was trimmed by 5 bases and the J gene end by 7 bases; junction bases not matched to a gene: 6. There are 14 residues in the CDR3. Germline V gives CDR1 MDHEN, CDR2 SYDVKM. The CDR3 is CASSPGQGTNIQYF. Written as DNA, the CDR3 is TGTGCCAGCAGTCCGGGACAGGGTACTAACATTCAGTACTTC.